A single sample gave rise to the 15 T cell receptor beta chains below, sequenced in a study of blood T cell repertoires in COVID-19. The assay was immunoSEQ multiplex PCR, and TCRdb's table has in-frame clones only and misses some. This sample has about 160,000 clones, with under 85% found just once. The sample was peripheral blood. Receptors were obtained from a woman aged 80 or over with acute or convalescent COVID-19.

This rearrangement joins TRBV6-4 to TRBJ1-2, with D perhaps matching TRBD1 (6 bases). Germline V gene sequence: CDR1 MRHNA, CDR2 SNTAGT. CDR3 length equals 16 residues. Trimming shortened V by 6 bases and J by 4 bases, and 21 bases separated the two germline ends. CDR3 nucleotide sequence: TGTGCCAGCAGACCAGGGGCGACAGCATCAGGCTATGGCTACACCTTC. Protein: CASRPGATASGYGYTF.

The chain joins TRBV20-1 to TRBJ2-5; TRBD2 matches 7 bases. V trimming: 3 bases; J trimming: 1 base; junction bases outside the gene matches: 8. Germline CDR1 and CDR2: DFQATT and SNEGSKA (reference sequence). CDR3 length: 15 residues. CDR3 in DNA: TGCAGTGCTAGTGTGACGGGCGGGGGCCAAGAGACCCAGTACTTC. It yields the protein CSASVTGGGQETQYF.

This chain joins TRBV9 and TRBJ2-3, with 9 positions matching TRBD2. With V trimmed by 3 bases and J by 1 base, 0 bases remained unmatched. CDR1 and CDR2 (germline): SGDLS, YYNGEE. The length of the CDR3 is 14 residues. The CDR3 DNA is TGTGCCAGCAGCGGGACTAGCGGCACAGATACGCAGTATTTT. Its translation is CASSGTSGTDTQYF.

This sequence joins TRBV5-6 and TRBJ2-6; 10 bases align to TRBD1. The germline V gene has CDR1 SGHDT and CDR2 YYEEEE. With V trimmed by 4 bases and J by 0 bases, 4 bases remained unmatched. The CDR3 contains 17 residues. CDR3 region: CASSPGQGYSGANVLTF. DNA of the CDR3: TGTGCCAGCAGCCCGGGACAGGGGTACTCTGGGGCCAACGTCCTGACTTTC.

The CDR3 nucleotides are TGTGCCAGCAGCTTGGGGCCAGGAAACCCCTACGAGCAGTACTTC. This encodes CASSLGPGNPYEQYF. The genes are TRBV5-5 and TRBJ2-7; D is unclear. CDR3 length: 15 amino acids. The ends were cut back, 0 bases at V and 2 bases at J, with 12 bases in the middle. Germline loops: CDR1 SGHKS, CDR2 YYEKEE (reference sequence).

The chain is built from TRBV28 and TRBJ1-2; a weak D match, TRBD1 (5 bases). This CDR3 spans 13 amino acids. V lost 3 bases and J 7 bases, leaving 12 bases between the germline ends. CDR1 is MDHEN, CDR2 SYDVKM, per germline. The CDR3: CASSLDGDSGYTF. CDR3 bases: TGTGCCAGCAGTTTGGACGGGGACTCTGGCTACACCTTC.

The chain carries TRBV6-5 and TRBJ2-6; perhaps TRBD2 as D (5 bases). CDR3 length: 11 amino acids. The V and J ends lost 5 bases and 18 bases respectively, with 14 bases between them. Germline lookup yields CDR1 MNHEY and CDR2 SVGAGI. Here the CDR3 reads CASSLNSAGTF. DNA for the CDR3: TGTGCCAGCAGTCTGAACTCGGCGGGGACTTTC.

This chain uses TRBV18 with TRBJ2-5; 10 bases align to TRBD1. There are 15 residues in the CDR3. With 3 bases clipped from V and 4 bases from J, the junction kept 5 bases outside the gene matches. Germline V gene lookup returns CDR1 KGHSH and CDR2 LQKENI. Here the CDR3 reads CASSPRTGGAETQYF. CDR3 coding DNA: TGTGCCAGCTCACCTAGGACAGGGGGGGCAGAGACCCAGTACTTC.

The chain links TRBV7-9 to TRBJ1-1; D remains ambiguous. The germline V and J ends were trimmed by 4 bases and 4 bases, with 13 bases remaining between them. The CDR3 length is 14 residues. Germline assignment: CDR1 SEHNR and CDR2 FQNEAQ (reference sequence). This CDR3 reads CASSYAHGPTEAFF. CDR3 nucleotide sequence: TGTGCCAGCAGCTATGCCCATGGGCCCACTGAAGCTTTCTTT.

Details on this clone: Other nucleotide sequences in the sample specify the same CDR3. This rearrangement joins TRBV7-9 to TRBJ1-1; D unclear. V was pared by 3 bases and J by 1 base, with 6 bases between. Germline values: CDR1 SEHNR, CDR2 FQNEAQ (reference sequence). The CDR3 consists of 13 residues. The CDR3 coding sequence is TGTGCCAGCAGCTTGAGTGGGAACACTGAAGCTTTCTTT. Translated: CASSLSGNTEAFF.

This clone was observed a single time. The chain employs TRBV3-1 (or the pseudogene TRBV3-2) and TRBJ1-1; 8 nucleotides agree with TRBD1. V lost 1 base, J lost 2 bases, and 6 bases stayed unmatched. This CDR3 spans 16 amino acids. Germline lookup yields CDR1 LGHDT and CDR2 YNNKEL (reference sequence). The CDR3 nucleotides read TGTGCCAGCAGCCAAGGCCCCGGACAGGGCAACACTGAAGCTTTCTTT. It encodes CASSQGPGQGNTEAFF.

The V call is TRBV6-6, the J call TRBJ2-7; tentative D call: TRBD1 (7 bases). The germline gives CDR1 MNHNY, CDR2 SVGAGI (reference sequence). This CDR3 is built from 14 residues. V gave up 5 bases and J gave up 4 bases, with 15 bases separating them. The CDR3 is CASSPQTGRYEQYF. The CDR3 DNA reads as TGTGCCAGCAGTCCGCAGACAGGGAGGTACGAGCAGTACTTC.

The chain has TRBV19 and TRBJ2-7, with 7 bases identical to TRBD1. Germline CDR1 reads LNHDA; CDR2 reads SQIVND (reference sequence). V shed 3 bases and J 0 bases; nucleotides not matched to a gene: 8. CDR3 length equals 16 residues. CDR3 in amino acids: CASSITNRGHSYEQYF. The DNA for the CDR3 is TGTGCCAGTAGTATTACAAACAGGGGCCACTCCTACGAGCAGTACTTC.

This clone was counted a single time. The chain's CDR3 is CASRRGTANYGYTF. The CDR3 nucleotides read TGTGCCAGCAGACGGGGGACAGCTAACTATGGCTACACCTTC. The rearrangement links TRBV6-5 to TRBJ1-2; TRBD1 matches at 7 bases. This CDR3 contains 14 residues. The V and J ends lost 6 bases and 0 bases, in that order; junction bases with no gene match: 4. In germline, CDR1 is MNHEY, CDR2 SVGAGI.

This clone has a single count. The gene calls are TRBV7-2 and TRBJ2-3; weak D call: TRBD1 (5 bases). This CDR3 region has 15 residues. V gave up 1 base and J gave up 2 bases, with 10 bases separating them. Germline loops: CDR1 SGHTA, CDR2 FQGNSA. The CDR3 nucleotides are TGTGCCAGCAGCTTAGATTTACAGGTCACAGATACGCAGTATTTT. Translated, it gives CASSLDLQVTDTQYF.